This TCR beta chain was recovered during a study of PD-L1 blockade in urothelial cancer. Study context: Treatment start was followed by blood analysis at 3 weeks (second dose) and again at 6 weeks.

Time point given: peripheral blood 6 weeks after treatment start. The diagnosis in patients was locally advanced or metastatic urothelial carcinoma. The CDR3 has 14 amino acids. The V gene end was trimmed by 5 bases and the J gene end by 11 bases; junction bases not matched to a gene: 9. Germline loops: CDR1 PRHDT, CDR2 FYEKMQ (reference sequence). Sequencing was performed with immunoSEQ multiplex PCR; in TCRdb, only in-frame clones are kept and a portion is missing. The table has 95,000 to 150,000 clones, more than 75% seen once. The TCR originated in a man in his fifties with urothelial cancer. The chain couples TRBV13 to TRBJ1-6; 7 nucleotides agree with TRBD1. The starting material was PBMCs, obtained around atezolizumab (anti-PD-L1) treatment. The CDR3 bases are TGTGCCAGCAGCCCACGACAGGGTGAACCACCCCTCCACTTT. It translates to CASSPRQGEPPLHF.